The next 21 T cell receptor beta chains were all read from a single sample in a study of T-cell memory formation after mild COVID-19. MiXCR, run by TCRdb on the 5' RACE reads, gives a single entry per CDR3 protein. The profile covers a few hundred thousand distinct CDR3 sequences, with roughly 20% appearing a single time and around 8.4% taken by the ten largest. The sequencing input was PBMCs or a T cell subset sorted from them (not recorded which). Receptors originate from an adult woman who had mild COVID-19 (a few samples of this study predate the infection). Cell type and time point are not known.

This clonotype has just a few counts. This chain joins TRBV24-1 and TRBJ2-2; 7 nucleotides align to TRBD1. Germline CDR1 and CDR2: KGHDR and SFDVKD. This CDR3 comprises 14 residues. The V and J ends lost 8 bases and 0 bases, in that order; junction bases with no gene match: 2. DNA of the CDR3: TGTGCCACCATGGACAGGTCGAACACCGGGGAGCTGTTTTTT. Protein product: CATMDRSNTGELFF.

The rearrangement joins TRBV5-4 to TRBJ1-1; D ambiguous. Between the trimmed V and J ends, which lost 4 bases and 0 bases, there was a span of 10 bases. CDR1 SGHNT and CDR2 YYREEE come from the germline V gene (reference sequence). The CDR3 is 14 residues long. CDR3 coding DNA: TGTGCCAGCAGCAAGGACGTATTGAACACTGAAGCTTTCTTT. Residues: CASSKDVLNTEAFF.

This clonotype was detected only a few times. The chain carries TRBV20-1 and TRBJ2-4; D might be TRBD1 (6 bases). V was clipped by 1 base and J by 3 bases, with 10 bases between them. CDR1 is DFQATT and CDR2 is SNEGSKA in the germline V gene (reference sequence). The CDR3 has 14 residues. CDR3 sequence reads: CSARGGPGKNIQYF. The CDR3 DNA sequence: TGCAGTGCTAGAGGGGGGCCCGGCAAAAACATTCAGTACTTC.

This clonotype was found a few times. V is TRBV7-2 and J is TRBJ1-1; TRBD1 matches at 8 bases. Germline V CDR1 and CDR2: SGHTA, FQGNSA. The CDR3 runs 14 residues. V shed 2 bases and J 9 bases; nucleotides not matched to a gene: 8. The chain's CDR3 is CASSLSGQGLQAFF. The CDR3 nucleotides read TGTGCCAGCAGCTTATCCGGACAGGGATTGCAAGCTTTCTTT.

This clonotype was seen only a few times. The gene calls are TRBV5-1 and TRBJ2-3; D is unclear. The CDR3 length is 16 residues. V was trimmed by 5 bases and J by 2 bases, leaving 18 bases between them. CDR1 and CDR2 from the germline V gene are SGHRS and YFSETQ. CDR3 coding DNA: TGCGCCAGCAGTCCGCGCAGTGGAGATATCACAGATACGCAGTATTTT. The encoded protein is CASSPRSGDITDTQYF.

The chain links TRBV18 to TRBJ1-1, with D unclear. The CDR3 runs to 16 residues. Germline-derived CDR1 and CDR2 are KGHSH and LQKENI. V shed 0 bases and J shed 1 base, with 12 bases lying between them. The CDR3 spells CASSPPAVAGNTEAFF. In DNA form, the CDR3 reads TGTGCCAGCTCACCACCAGCCGTAGCTGGGAACACTGAAGCTTTCTTT.

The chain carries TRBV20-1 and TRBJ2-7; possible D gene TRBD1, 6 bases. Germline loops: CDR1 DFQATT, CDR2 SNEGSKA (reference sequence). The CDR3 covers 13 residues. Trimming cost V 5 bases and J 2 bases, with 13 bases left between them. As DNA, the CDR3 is TGCAGTGCTTCGACAGGTTCAGCCTACGAGCAGTACTTC. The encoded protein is CSASTGSAYEQYF.

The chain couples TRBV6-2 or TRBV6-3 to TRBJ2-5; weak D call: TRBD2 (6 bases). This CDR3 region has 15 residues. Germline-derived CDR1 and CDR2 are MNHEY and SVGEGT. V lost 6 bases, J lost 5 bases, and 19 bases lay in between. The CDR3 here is CASREAGRPMETQYF. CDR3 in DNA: TGTGCCAGCAGGGAGGCGGGACGGCCGATGGAGACCCAGTACTTC.

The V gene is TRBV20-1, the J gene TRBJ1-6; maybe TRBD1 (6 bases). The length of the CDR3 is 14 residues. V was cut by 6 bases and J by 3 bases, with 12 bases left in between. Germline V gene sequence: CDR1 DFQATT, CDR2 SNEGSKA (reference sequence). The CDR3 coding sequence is TGCAGTGCACCCAACAGGGTCTATAATTCACCCCTCCACTTT. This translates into CSAPNRVYNSPLHF.

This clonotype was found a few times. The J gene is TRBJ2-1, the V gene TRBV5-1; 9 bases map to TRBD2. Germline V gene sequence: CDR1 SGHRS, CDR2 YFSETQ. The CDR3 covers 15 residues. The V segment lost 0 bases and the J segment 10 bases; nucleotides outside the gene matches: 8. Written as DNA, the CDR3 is TGCGCCAGCAGCTTGGCCGGGGTAGCGGGGGACGAGCAGTTCTTC. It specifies CASSLAGVAGDEQFF.

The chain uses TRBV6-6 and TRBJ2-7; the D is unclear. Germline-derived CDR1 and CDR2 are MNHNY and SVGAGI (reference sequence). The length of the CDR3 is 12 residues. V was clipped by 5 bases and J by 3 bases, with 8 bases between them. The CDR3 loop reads CASSEQNYEQYF. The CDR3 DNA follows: TGTGCCAGCAGTGAGCAGAACTACGAGCAGTACTTC.

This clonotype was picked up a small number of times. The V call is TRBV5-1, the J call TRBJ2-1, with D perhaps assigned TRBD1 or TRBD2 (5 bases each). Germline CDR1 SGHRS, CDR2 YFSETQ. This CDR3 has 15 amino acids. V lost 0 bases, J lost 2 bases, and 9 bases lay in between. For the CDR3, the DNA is TGCGCCAGCAGCTTGGAGAGGGGTGCCTACAATGAGCAGTTCTTC. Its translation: CASSLERGAYNEQFF.

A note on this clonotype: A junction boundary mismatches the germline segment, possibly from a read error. The CDR3 reads CASSLGYRGSDNEQFF. DNA of the CDR3: TGCGCCAGCAGCTTGGGATATCGGGGCTCCGACAATGAGCAGTTCTTC. The gene calls are TRBV5-1 and TRBJ2-1, with D possibly called TRBD1 or TRBD2 (5 bases each). Germline V gives CDR1 SGHRS, CDR2 YFSETQ. The CDR3 sequence is 16 residues long.

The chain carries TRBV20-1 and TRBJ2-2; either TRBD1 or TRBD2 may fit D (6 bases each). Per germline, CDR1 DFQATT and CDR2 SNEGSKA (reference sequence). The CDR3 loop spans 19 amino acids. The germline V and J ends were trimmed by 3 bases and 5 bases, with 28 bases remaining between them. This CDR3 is CSASSPFMGGLTRTGELFF. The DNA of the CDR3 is TGCAGTGCTAGCTCCCCTTTTATGGGGGGCCTAACTAGAACCGGGGAGCTGTTTTTT.

CDR3 in DNA: TGTGCCAGCAGCGTAGACGGACACCCTTCTGGCTACACCTTC. Amino acids: CASSVDGHPSGYTF. The chain recombines TRBV9 with TRBJ1-2; tentative D call: TRBD1 (5 bases). CDR1 and CDR2 from the germline V gene are SGDLS and YYNGEE. Trimming removed 0 bases at V and 7 bases at J, with 13 bases between. The CDR3 has 14 amino acids.

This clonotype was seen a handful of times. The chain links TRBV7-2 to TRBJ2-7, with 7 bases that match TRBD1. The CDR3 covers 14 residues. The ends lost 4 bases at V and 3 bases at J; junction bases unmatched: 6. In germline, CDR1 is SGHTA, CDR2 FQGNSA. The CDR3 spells CASSSRQGRYEQYF. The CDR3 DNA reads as TGTGCCAGCAGCTCCCGACAGGGCCGCTACGAGCAGTACTTC.

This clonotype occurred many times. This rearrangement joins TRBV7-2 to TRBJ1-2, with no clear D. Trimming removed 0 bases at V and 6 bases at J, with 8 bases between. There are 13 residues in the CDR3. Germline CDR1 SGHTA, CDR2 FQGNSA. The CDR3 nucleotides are TGTGCCAGCAGCTTAGCGAAGAGGCATGGCTACACCTTC. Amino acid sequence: CASSLAKRHGYTF.

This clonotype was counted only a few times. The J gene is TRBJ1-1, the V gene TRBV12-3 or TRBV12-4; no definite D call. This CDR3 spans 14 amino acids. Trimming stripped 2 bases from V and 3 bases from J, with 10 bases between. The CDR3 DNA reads TGTGCCAGCAGTTTAAGCCGAAGAGACACTGAAGCTTTCTTT. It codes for CASSLSRRDTEAFF.

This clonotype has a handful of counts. This CDR3 is CASSQEGDSHYGYTF. CDR3 in DNA: TGCGCCAGCAGCCAAGAGGGTGACAGTCATTATGGCTACACCTTC. The chain employs TRBV4-3 and TRBJ1-2; tentatively, D is TRBD1 (5 bases). The CDR3 runs to 15 residues. Trimming stripped 0 bases from V and 5 bases from J, with 13 bases between. CDR1 is LGHNA, CDR2 YSLEER, per germline.

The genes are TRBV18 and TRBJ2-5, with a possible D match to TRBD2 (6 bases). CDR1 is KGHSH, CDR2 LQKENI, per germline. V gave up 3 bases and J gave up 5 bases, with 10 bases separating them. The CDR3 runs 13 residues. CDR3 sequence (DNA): TGTGCCAGCTCACCTGGGGACTGGGAGACCCAGTACTTC. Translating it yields CASSPGDWETQYF.

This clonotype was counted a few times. The CDR3 here is CASSLTGGADQPQHF. For the CDR3, the DNA is TGTGCCAGCAGTTTGACAGGGGGAGCTGATCAGCCCCAGCATTTT. The rearrangement joins TRBV6-5 to TRBJ1-5, with TRBD1 matching over 9 bases. Germline CDR1 and CDR2: MNHEY and SVGAGI. Losses at the gene ends were 4 bases for V and 5 bases for J; bases not matched to a gene: 6. The CDR3 has 15 residues.